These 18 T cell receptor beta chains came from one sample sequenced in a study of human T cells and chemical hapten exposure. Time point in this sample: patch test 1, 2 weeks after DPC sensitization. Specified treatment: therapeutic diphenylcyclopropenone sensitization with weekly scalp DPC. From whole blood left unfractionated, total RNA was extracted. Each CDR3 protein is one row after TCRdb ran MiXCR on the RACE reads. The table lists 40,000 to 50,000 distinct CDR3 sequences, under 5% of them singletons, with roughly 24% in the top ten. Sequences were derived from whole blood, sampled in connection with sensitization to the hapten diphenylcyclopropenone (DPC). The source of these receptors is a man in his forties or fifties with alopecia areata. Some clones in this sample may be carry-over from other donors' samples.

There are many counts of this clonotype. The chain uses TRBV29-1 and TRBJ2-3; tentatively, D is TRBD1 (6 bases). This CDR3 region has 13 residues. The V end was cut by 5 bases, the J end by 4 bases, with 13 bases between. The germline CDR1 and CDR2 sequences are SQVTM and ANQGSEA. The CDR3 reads CSVNRDNPDTQYF. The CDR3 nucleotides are TGCAGCGTTAACAGGGATAACCCAGATACGCAGTATTTT.

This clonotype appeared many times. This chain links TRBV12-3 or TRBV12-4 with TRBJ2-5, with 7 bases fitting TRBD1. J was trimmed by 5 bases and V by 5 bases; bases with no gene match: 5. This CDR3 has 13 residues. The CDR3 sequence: CASSPGTVETQYF. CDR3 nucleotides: TGTGCCAGCAGTCCGGGGACAGTTGAGACCCAGTACTTC.

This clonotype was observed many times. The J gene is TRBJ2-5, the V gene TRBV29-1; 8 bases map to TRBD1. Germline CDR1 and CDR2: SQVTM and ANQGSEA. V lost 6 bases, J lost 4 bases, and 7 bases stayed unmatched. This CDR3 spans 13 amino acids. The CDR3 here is CSVVGQGGETQYF. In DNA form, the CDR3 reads TGCAGCGTAGTTGGACAGGGTGGAGAGACCCAGTACTTC.

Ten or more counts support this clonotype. CDR3: CASSLGQANYGYTF. The DNA for the CDR3 is TGTGCCAGCAGTCTCGGACAGGCCAACTATGGCTACACCTTC. V is TRBV28 and J is TRBJ1-2; 7 nucleotides align to TRBD1. CDR3 length equals 14 residues. CDR1 is MDHEN and CDR2 is SYDVKM in the germline V gene. The J segment lost 2 bases and the V segment lost 5 bases, leaving 5 bases of the junction unmatched.

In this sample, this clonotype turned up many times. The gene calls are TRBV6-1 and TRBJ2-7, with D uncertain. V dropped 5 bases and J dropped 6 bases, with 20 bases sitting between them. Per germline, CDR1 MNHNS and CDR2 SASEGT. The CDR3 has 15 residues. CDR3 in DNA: TGTGCCAGCAGTCCCGAACGGATTAGCACCGGCGAGCAGTACTTC. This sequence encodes CASSPERISTGEQYF.

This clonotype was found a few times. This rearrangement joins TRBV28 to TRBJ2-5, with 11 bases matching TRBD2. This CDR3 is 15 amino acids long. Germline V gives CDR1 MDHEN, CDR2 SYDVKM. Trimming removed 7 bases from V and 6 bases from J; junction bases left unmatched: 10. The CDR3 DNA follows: TGTGCCAGCACCTTAATGACTAGCGGGATGAAGACCCAGTACTTC. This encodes CASTLMTSGMKTQYF.

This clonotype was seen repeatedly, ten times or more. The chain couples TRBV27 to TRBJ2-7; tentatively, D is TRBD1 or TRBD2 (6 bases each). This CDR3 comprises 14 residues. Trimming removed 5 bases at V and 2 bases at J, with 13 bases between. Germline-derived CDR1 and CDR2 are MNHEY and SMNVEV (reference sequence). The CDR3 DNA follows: TGTGCCAGCAGTCCGGGGGCGCGGACCTACGAGCAGTACTTC. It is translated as CASSPGARTYEQYF.

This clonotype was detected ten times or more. CDR3 protein: CASSLRGNTIYF. CDR3 bases: TGTGCCAGCAGCTTAAGAGGAAACACCATATATTTT. This chain connects TRBV7-8 to TRBJ1-3; D unclear. The CDR3 is made up of 12 amino acids. Between the trimmed V and J ends, which lost 2 bases and 4 bases, there was a span of 3 bases. Germline V gene data show CDR1 as SGHVS and CDR2 as FQNEAQ.

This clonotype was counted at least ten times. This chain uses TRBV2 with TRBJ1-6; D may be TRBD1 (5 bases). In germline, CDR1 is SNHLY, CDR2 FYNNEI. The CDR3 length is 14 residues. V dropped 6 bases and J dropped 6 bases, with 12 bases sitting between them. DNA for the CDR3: TGTGCCAGCAGAAGAGACAGTACTAATTCACCCCTCCACTTT. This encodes CASRRDSTNSPLHF.

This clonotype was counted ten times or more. The CDR3 loop reads CASSVGGATTDTQYF. The CDR3 DNA follows: TGTGCCAGCAGCGTAGGAGGAGCTACCACAGATACGCAGTATTTT. J is TRBJ2-3 and V is TRBV9, with D uncertain. V was trimmed by 0 bases and J by 2 bases, leaving 10 bases between them. Per the germline V gene, CDR1 is SGDLS and CDR2 is YYNGEE. CDR3 length: 15 amino acids.

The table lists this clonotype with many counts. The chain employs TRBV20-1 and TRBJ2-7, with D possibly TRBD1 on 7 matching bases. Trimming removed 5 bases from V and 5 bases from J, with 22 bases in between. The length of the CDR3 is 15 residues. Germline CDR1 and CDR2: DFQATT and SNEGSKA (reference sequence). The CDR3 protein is CSARPGSGGSHEQYF. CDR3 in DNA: TGCAGTGCTCGCCCCGGTTCAGGGGGGTCCCACGAGCAGTACTTC.

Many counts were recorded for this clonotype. The CDR3, as DNA: TGTGCCAGCAGTTTATGGCGTGGCTACGAGCAGTACTTC. Protein: CASSLWRGYEQYF. The V gene is TRBV27, the J gene TRBJ2-7; D is unresolved. Germline CDR1 reads MNHEY; CDR2 reads SMNVEV (reference sequence). The V and J ends lost 1 base and 3 bases respectively, with 7 bases between them. CDR3 length equals 13 residues.

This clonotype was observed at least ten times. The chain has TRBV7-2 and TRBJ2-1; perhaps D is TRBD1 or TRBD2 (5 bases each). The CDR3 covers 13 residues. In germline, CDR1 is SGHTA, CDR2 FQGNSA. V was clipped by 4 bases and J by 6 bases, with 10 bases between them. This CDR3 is CASSSGPLNEQFF. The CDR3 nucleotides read TGTGCCAGCAGCTCGGGACCCCTCAATGAGCAGTTCTTC. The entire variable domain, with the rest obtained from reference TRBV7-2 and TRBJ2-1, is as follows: GAGVSQSPSNKVTEKGKDVELRCDPISGHTALYWYRQSLGQGLEFLIYFQGNSAPDKSGLPSDRFSAERTGGSVSTLTIQRTQQEDSAVYLCASSSGPLNEQFFGPGTRLTVL.

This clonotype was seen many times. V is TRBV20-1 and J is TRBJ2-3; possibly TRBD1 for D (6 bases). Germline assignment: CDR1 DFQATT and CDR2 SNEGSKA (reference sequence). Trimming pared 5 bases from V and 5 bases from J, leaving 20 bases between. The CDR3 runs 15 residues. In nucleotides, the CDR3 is TGCAGTGCTGCCCCTCCAGGGGAGCAGGGAGATACGCAGTATTTT. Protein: CSAAPPGEQGDTQYF.

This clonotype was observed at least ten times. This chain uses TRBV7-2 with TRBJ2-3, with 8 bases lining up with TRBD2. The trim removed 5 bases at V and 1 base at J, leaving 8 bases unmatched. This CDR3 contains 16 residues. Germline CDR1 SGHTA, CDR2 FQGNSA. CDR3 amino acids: CASSPWGREGTDTQYF. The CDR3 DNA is TGTGCCAGCAGCCCCTGGGGGCGGGAGGGCACAGATACGCAGTATTTT.

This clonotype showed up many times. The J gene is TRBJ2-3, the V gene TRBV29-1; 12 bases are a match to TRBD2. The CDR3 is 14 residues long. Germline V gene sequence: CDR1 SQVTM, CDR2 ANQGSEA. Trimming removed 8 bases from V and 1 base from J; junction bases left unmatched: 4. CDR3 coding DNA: TGCAGCACCTGGACTAGCGGGGGCACAGATACGCAGTATTTT. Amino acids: CSTWTSGGTDTQYF.

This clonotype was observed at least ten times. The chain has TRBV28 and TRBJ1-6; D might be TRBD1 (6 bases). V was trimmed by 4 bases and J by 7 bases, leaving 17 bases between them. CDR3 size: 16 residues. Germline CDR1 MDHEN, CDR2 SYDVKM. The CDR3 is CASSSPRGGRNSPLHF. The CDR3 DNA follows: TGTGCCAGCAGTTCCCCCCGGGGGGGCAGGAATTCACCCCTCCACTTT.

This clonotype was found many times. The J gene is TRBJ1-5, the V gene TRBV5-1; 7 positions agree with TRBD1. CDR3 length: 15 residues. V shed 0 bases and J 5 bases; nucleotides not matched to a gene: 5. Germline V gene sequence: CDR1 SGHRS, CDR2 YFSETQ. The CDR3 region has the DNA TGCGCCAGCAGCTTGGACGGGACAGAGTATCAGCCCCAGCATTTT. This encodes CASSLDGTEYQPQHF.